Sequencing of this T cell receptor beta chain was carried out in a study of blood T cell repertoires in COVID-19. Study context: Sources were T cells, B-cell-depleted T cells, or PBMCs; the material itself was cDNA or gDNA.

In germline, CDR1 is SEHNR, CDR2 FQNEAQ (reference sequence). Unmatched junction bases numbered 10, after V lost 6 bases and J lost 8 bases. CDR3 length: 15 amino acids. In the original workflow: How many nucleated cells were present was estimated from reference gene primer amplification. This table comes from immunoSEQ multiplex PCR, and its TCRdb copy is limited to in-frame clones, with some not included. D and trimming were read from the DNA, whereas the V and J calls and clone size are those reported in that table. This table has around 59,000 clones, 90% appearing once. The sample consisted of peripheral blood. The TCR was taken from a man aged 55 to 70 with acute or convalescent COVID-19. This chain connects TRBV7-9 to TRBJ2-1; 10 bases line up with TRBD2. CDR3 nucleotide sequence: TGTGCCAGCAGGAGTAGGGAGCGGGAGGGGCATGAGCAGTTCTTC. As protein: CASRSREREGHEQFF. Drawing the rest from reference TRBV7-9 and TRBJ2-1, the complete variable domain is DTGVSQNPRHKITKRGQNVTFRCDPISEHNRLYWYRQTLGQGPEFLTYFQNEAQLEKSRLLSDRFSAERPKGSFSTLEIQRTEQGDSAMYLCASRSREREGHEQFFGPGTRLTVL.